This entry describes one T cell receptor (beta chain). Its antigen remains unidentified. No qualities accompany the bases; no much larger clone lies one base away. High-throughput TCR beta sequencing profiled peripheral blood CD8+ and CD4+ T cells from healthy donors, Susac syndrome patients and multiple sclerosis patients. The Susac syndrome patients fulfilled recently defined diagnostic criteria for either definite or probable disease. Bulk CD8+ and CD4+ T cells were purified by magnetic negative isolation, while CD8+ TEMRA cells were enriched using FACS. Blood was drawn into EDTA tubes, processed within 24 hours, and PBMCs were isolated by density gradient centrifugation. PBMCs intended for TCR sequencing were cryopreserved in liquid nitrogen and thawed later in a water bath at 37 degrees C. The sorted or isolated CD4+, CD8+ and CD8+ TEMRA cells reached a purity of at least 90%. The data originate from a study of CD8 T cells in Susac syndrome (dated by TCRdb to the late 2010s). Regarding the study in general: Of the Susac syndrome patients who were sequenced, about eight were in clinical remission while six had clinically active disease. Whether CD8+ T cell activation and differentiation in Susac syndrome was antigen driven was tested using repertoire sequencing. Susac syndrome patients were therapy-naive, on corticosteroids (some also receiving IVIg), or on IVIg alone at blood withdrawal. The full study reports these points: In the CD4+ T cell repertoire of Susac syndrome patients, clonal expansion was not detected. The study acknowledged that relatively few individuals were included in the TCR sequencing and HLA analysis.

V loses 3 bases of germline sequence and J loses 1 base, and the interval between the two ends is 11 bases. The germline V gene (reference sequence) gives CDR1 as DFQATT and CDR2 as SNEGSKA. Its CDR3 holds 14 amino acids, cysteine through phenylalanine. The sequence is cut down to CDR3 DNA, 42 bases in frame from base 1. RNA was extracted with the RNeasy kit and roughly 0.45 to 1 ug was reverse transcribed using random hexamers. The immunoSEQ multiplex PCR assay, which covers 54 Vbeta and 13 Jbeta segments, was used to amplify TCR beta CDR3 regions. PCR amplification bias was corrected by using a synthetic template baseline for primer optimization and computational correction. As for the authors' bioinformatics: Reads were assigned to V, D and J genes according to IMGT and analyzed in immunoSEQ Analyzer, with only productive sequences retained. Clonality was computed as one minus Shannon entropy normalized by log2 of the number of productive unique sequences. For each patient and control, public and private clones were evaluated among the 100 most prevalent clones. Susac-specific clones were defined as absent from healthy and MS cohorts, around 980 published viral clones and other ImmuneACCESS disease sequences. Clones were called with MiXCR by TCRdb after fastp trimmed the public reads at Q25, and only in-frame beta chains were retained. Identical CDR3 proteins give one entry, which carries the most common genes and DNA. The V and J calls come from TCRdb's annotation, not from the publication. This sample gives 200,000 or so distinct CDR3 sequences in total; approximately 96% of them show up just once. Jointly, the top ten make up 0.09% to 0.1% of the sample.

This receptor chain uses TRBV20-1 and TRBJ2-3; the D gene is possibly TRBD1 or TRBD2, each agreeing over 5 bases. The source material was CD4+ T cells from PBMCs. The receptor comes from a human donor with Susac syndrome. In nucleotide form, the sequence is TGCAGTGCTAGGTCGGGACCCGGCACAGATACGCAGTATTTT. Its amino acids are CSARSGPGTDTQYF.